This T cell receptor beta chain was retrieved from a study of T-cell reconstitution after alpha-beta-depleted transplantation in children. This clonotype has more than one count but fewer than ten. Germline V CDR1 and CDR2: DFQATT, SNEGSKA (reference sequence). The CDR3 is 16 amino acids. V dropped 6 bases and J dropped 1; count of bases not matched to a gene: 12. Library preparation (for TCRbeta) was performed with unique molecular identifiers. TCRdb redid the calling of the PCR reads with MiXCR, one entry per CDR3 protein. Of about 340,000 distinct CDR3 sequences detected, 10% appear once; the ten largest clones hold 2% to 3%.

The TCR sequence derives from a human donor who donated a stem cell graft to a child with acute lymphoblastic leukemia. The material was PBMCs from the stem cell graft donor, obtained from the stem cell graft. The chain joins TRBV20-1 to TRBJ2-1, with 7 bases lining up with TRBD2. CDR3 coding DNA: TGCAGTGCCCTAGGGCTTATGCGGGGGTCCTACAATGAGCAGTTCTTC. It yields the protein CSALGLMRGSYNEQFF.